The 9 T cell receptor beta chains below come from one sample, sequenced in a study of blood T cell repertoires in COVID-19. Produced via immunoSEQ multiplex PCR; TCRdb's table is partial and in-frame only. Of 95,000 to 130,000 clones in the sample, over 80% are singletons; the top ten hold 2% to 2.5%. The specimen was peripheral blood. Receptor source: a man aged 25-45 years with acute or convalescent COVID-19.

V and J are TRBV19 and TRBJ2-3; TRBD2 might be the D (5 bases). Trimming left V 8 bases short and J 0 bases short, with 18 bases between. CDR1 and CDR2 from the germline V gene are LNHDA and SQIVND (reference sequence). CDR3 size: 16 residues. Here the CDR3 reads CASSSLFAASTDTQYF. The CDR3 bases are TGTGCCAGTTCTAGCCTATTTGCGGCTAGCACAGATACGCAGTATTTT.

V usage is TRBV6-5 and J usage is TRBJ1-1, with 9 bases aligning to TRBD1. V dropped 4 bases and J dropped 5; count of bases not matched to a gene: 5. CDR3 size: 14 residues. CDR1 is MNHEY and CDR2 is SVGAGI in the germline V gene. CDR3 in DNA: TGTGCCAGCAGTTTAACAGGGGGCCTTACTGAAGCTTTCTTT. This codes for CASSLTGGLTEAFF.

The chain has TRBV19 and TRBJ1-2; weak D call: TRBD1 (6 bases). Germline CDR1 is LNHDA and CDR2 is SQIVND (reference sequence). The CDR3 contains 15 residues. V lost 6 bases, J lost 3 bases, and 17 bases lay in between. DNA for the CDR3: TGTGCCAGTAGCCCCCGCAGGGGTAAAGACTATGGCTACACCTTC. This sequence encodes CASSPRRGKDYGYTF. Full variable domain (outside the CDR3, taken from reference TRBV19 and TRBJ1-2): DGGITQSPKYLFRKEGQNVTLSCEQNLNHDAMYWYRQDPGQGLRLIYYSQIVNDFQKGDIAEGYSVSREKKESFPLTVTSAQKNPTAFYLCASSPRRGKDYGYTFGSGTRLTVV.

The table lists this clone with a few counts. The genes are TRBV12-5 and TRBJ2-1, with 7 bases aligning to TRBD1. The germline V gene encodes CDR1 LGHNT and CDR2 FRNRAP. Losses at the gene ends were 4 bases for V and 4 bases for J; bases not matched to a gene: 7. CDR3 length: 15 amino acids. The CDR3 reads CASGSTQGVYNEQFF. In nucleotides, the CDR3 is TGTGCTAGTGGTTCAACTCAGGGGGTTTACAATGAGCAGTTCTTC.

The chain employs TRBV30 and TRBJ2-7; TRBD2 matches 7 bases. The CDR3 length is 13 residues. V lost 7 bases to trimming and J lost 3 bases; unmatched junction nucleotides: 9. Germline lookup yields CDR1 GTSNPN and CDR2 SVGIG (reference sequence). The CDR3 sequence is CAFSKGRVYEQYF. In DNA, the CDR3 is TGTGCCTTCTCTAAAGGGAGGGTCTACGAGCAGTACTTC.

The CDR3, as DNA: TGTGCCAGCAGCCTCGGACTAGCGGTAGACGAGCAGTACTTC. Encoded protein: CASSLGLAVDEQYF. The chain has TRBV7-8 and TRBJ2-7; 10 bases are a match to TRBD2. This CDR3 comprises 14 residues. Germline loops: CDR1 SGHVS, CDR2 FQNEAQ. With 5 bases clipped from V and 5 bases from J, the junction kept 6 bases outside the gene matches. Based on the CDR3 plus reference TRBV7-8 and TRBJ2-7, the full variable domain is GAGVSQSPRYKVAKRGQDVALRCDPISGHVSLFWYQQALGQGPEFLTYFQNEAQLDKSGLPSDRFFAERPEGSVSTLKIQRTQQEDSAVYLCASSLGLAVDEQYFGPGTRLTVT.

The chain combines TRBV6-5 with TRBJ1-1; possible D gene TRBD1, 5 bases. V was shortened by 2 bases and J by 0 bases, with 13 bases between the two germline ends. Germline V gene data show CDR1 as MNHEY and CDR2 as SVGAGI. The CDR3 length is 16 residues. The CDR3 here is CASSYGWGVLNTEAFF. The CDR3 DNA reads TGTGCCAGCAGTTACGGTTGGGGCGTCTTGAACACTGAAGCTTTCTTT.

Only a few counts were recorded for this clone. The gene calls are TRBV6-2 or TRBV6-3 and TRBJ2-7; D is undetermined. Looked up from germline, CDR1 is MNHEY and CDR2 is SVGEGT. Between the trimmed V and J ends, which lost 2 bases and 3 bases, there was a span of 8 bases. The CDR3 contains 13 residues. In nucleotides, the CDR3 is TGTGCCAGCAGTTACGGCGGAAACTACGAGCAGTACTTC. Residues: CASSYGGNYEQYF.

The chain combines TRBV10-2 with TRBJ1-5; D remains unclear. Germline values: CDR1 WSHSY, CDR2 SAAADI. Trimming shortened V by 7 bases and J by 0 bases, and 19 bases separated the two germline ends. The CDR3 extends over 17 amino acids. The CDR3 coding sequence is TGCGCCAGCAACCCCCCCATACAGACCTATAGCAATCAGCCCCAGCATTTT. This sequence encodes CASNPPIQTYSNQPQHF.